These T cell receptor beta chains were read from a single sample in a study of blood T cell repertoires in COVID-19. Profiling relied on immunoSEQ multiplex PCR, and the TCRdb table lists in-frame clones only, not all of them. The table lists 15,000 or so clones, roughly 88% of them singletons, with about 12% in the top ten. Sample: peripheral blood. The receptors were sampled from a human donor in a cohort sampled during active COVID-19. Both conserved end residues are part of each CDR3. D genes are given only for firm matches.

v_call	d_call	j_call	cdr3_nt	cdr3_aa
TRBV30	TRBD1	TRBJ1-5	TGTGCCATGACAGGGGAAAGTAGGGGTAGCAATCAGCCCCAGCATTTT	CAMTGESRGSNQPQHF
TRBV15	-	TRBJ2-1	TGTGCCACCAGCAGAGATCAGGGTTACAATGAGCAGTTCTTC	CATSRDQGYNEQFF
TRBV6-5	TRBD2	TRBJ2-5	TGTGCCAGCAGTTACCTAGCGGGGGGGCAAGAGACCCAGTACTTC	CASSYLAGGQETQYF
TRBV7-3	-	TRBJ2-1	TGTGCCAGCAGCTTAACGTCGGTGAGCTCCTACAATGAGCAGTTCTTC	CASSLTSVSSYNEQFF
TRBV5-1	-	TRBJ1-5	TGCGCCAGCAGCTTGGGACCCGGGGTCGGCAATCAGCCCCAGCATTTT	CASSLGPGVGNQPQHF
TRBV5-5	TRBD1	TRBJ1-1	TGTGCCAGCAGCTTGGCACAGGGGATAAACACTGAAGCTTTCTTT	CASSLAQGINTEAFF
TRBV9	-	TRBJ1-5	TGTGCCAGCAGCACCATACAGGGTCATAGCAATCAGCCCCAGCATTTT	CASSTIQGHSNQPQHF
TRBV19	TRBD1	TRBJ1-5	TGTGCCAGTAGAACAGGGGGGACAAGAGGACAGCCCCAGCATTTT	CASRTGGTRGQPQHF
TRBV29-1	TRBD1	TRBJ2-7	TGCAGCGTTGATACAAACCGGGACAGGGGAATTTTC	CSVDTNRDRGIF
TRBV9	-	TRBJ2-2	TGTGCCAGCAGCGCCTGGGGGGCCGGGGAGCTGTTTTTT	CASSAWGAGELFF
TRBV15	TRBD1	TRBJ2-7	TGTGCCACCAGCTCGTGGACAGGGAGAGAGGAGCAGTACTTC	CATSSWTGREEQYF
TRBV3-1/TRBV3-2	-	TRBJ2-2	TGTGCCAGCAGCCCCCTAAACACCGGGGAGCTGTTTTTT	CASSPLNTGELFF
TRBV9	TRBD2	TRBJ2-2	TGTGCCAGCAGCGTTGGACTAGCGGGGGCGGCCGGGGAGCTGTTTTTT	CASSVGLAGAAGELFF
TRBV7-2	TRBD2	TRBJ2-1	TGTGCCAGCAGCTTAGTCTCCGGGAGGTCCTACAATGAGCAGTTCTTC	CASSLVSGRSYNEQFF
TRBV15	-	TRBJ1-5	TGTGCCACCAGCAAAGATCGGAGGGACAATCAGCCCCAGCATTTT	CATSKDRRDNQPQHF